The 27 T cell receptor beta chains below come from one sample, sequenced in a study of shared clonotypes between healthy human individuals. TCRdb's table, derived via immunoSEQ multiplex PCR, lists solely in-frame clones and lacks some. The repertoire holds some 2,000,000 clones, with nearly 97% as singletons. The sequencing input was naive CD4+ T cells sorted from blood. The subset denotes: CD45RA+ positively selected. The receptors come from a man younger than 35 in good health.

V usage is TRBV19 and J usage is TRBJ2-6; D is undetermined. CDR1 and CDR2 (germline): LNHDA, SQIVND (reference sequence). V lost 5 bases and J lost 2, with 7 bases in between. The CDR3 has 14 amino acids. CDR3 coding DNA: TGTGCCAGTAGTCAACAGACTGGGGCCAACGTCCTGACTTTC. Translating gives CASSQQTGANVLTF.

The chain carries TRBV28 and TRBJ1-1; D not certain. CDR3 length equals 13 residues. The V end lost 2 bases, the J end lost 8 bases, and 12 bases lay between the germline ends. Germline CDR1 MDHEN, CDR2 SYDVKM. Written as DNA, the CDR3 is TGTGCCAGCAGTTTAGAACAGTTTGGGGAAGCTTTCTTT. As protein: CASSLEQFGEAFF.

In nucleotides, the CDR3 is TGTGCCAGCAGCTCGGACAGGGATACGTATAATTCACCCCTCCACTTT. Its translation: CASSSDRDTYNSPLHF. The chain couples TRBV2 to TRBJ1-6; 8 nucleotides agree with TRBD1. V lost 6 bases to trimming and J lost 4 bases; unmatched junction nucleotides: 8. CDR3 length equals 16 residues. Looked up from germline, CDR1 is SNHLY and CDR2 is FYNNEI.

V and J are TRBV5-1 and TRBJ1-2; no clear D gene. Trimming stripped 4 bases from V and 0 bases from J, with 10 bases between. The CDR3 contains 14 residues. Germline V CDR1 and CDR2: SGHRS, YFSETQ. The CDR3 nucleotides are TGCGCCAGCAGCCAGGACGGAGCTAACTATGGCTACACCTTC. Translation gives CASSQDGANYGYTF.

V gene TRBV29-1 combines with J gene TRBJ2-5, with D perhaps TRBD1 (5 bases). V was clipped by 2 bases and J by 1 base, with 8 bases between them. This CDR3 has 13 amino acids. Germline V gene lookup returns CDR1 SQVTM and CDR2 ANQGSEA. The CDR3 DNA reads as TGCAGCGTTGAAAGACAGTCCCAAGAGACCCAGTACTTC. Translating it yields CSVERQSQETQYF.

The gene calls are TRBV6-6 and TRBJ2-1, with 8 bases lining up with TRBD2. Germline lookup yields CDR1 MNHNY and CDR2 SVGAGI (reference sequence). CDR3 size: 15 residues. V lost 7 bases and J lost 7; bases outside the gene matches: 12. CDR3 DNA: TGTGCCAGCAAAATTCGGGGACTAGTAACAAATGAGCAGTTCTTC. Protein: CASKIRGLVTNEQFF.

The chain joins TRBV5-1 to TRBJ2-5; a possible D gene is TRBD1 (6 bases). The V end lost 2 bases, the J end lost 1 base, and 12 bases lay between the germline ends. This CDR3 is 15 amino acids long. Germline CDR1 and CDR2: SGHRS and YFSETQ. The CDR3 DNA reads TGCGCCAGCAGCTTAGCGGACAGACTCCAAGAGACCCAGTACTTC. It specifies CASSLADRLQETQYF.

This sequence joins TRBV5-1 and TRBJ1-2; weak D call: TRBD1 (6 bases). The CDR3 is 15 amino acids. With 4 bases removed from V and 6 bases from J, the gap between germline ends came to 19 bases. CDR1 is SGHRS, CDR2 YFSETQ, per germline. CDR3 DNA sequence: TGCGCCAGCAGCCCGGGGGACACCCTAGGCCATGGCTACACCTTC. Translating it yields CASSPGDTLGHGYTF.

About this clone: Its ends do not fully match the called genes, so a read error is possible. The genes are TRBV6-5 and TRBJ1-1, with unresolved D. From germline, CDR1 is MNHEY and CDR2 SVGAGI. CDR3 length: 10 amino acids. The CDR3 protein is CASSYPRRDF. The CDR3 DNA follows: TGTGCCAGCAGTTACCCCCGTCGAGACTTT.

The chain carries TRBV14 and TRBJ2-3, with a weak D call TRBD1 (5 bases). The ends were cut back, 7 bases at V and 2 bases at J, with 16 bases in the middle. The CDR3 length is 15 residues. Germline CDR1 SGHDN, CDR2 FVKESK. CDR3 sequence reads: CASTPGRAITDTQYF. As DNA, the CDR3 is TGTGCCAGCACACCGGGCAGGGCCATCACAGATACGCAGTATTTT. The entire variable domain, with the rest obtained from reference TRBV14 and TRBJ2-3, is as follows: EAGVTQFPSHSVIEKGQTVTLRCDPISGHDNLYWYRRVMGKEIKFLLHFVKESKQDESGMPNNRFLAERTGGTYSTLKVQPAELEDSGVYFCASTPGRAITDTQYFGPGTRLTVL.

The V call is TRBV18, the J call TRBJ1-3; perhaps TRBD1 as D (5 bases). Trimming shortened V by 5 bases and J by 7 bases, and 18 bases separated the two germline ends. From germline, CDR1 is KGHSH and CDR2 LQKENI. This CDR3 contains 15 residues. CDR3 in amino acids: CASSITRDERNTIYF. DNA of the CDR3: TGTGCCAGCTCAATCACCAGGGATGAAAGGAACACCATATATTTT. Variable domain in full (rest from reference TRBV18 and TRBJ1-3): NAGVMQNPRHLVRRRGQEARLRCSPMKGHSHVYWYRQLPEEGLKFMVYLQKENIIDESGMPKERFSAEFPKEGPSILRIQQVVRGDSAAYFCASSITRDERNTIYFGEGSWLTVV.

A word on this clone: The same CDR3 can be traced to other DNA sequences in this sample. The chain carries TRBV18 and TRBJ1-2, with D possibly TRBD1 on 5 matching bases. The CDR3 is made up of 13 amino acids. Germline V gene lookup returns CDR1 KGHSH and CDR2 LQKENI. V was shortened by 5 bases and J by 3 bases, with 10 bases between the two germline ends. As DNA, the CDR3 is TGTGCCAGCTCATCCGGACAAGACTATGGCTACACCTTC. Translating it yields CASSSGQDYGYTF.

J is TRBJ2-7 and V is TRBV7-9, with 11 bases aligning to TRBD2. V shed 2 bases, J shed 0 bases, and the junction held 6 bases outside the gene matches. The CDR3 extends over 17 amino acids. CDR1 SEHNR and CDR2 FQNEAQ come from the germline V gene (reference sequence). The CDR3 nucleotides read TGTGCCAGCAGCTTATGGGGGACTAGCGGAAACTCCTACGAGCAGTACTTC. Amino acids: CASSLWGTSGNSYEQYF.

The chain carries TRBV19 and TRBJ1-1; 8 nucleotides match TRBD1. The CDR3 is 15 residues long. Germline CDR1 is LNHDA and CDR2 is SQIVND (reference sequence). V shed 5 bases and J 5 bases; nucleotides not matched to a gene: 10. The CDR3 DNA reads TGTGCCAGTAGTGCAGGGGGCCCGATGTCAACTGAAGCTTTCTTT. Translation: CASSAGGPMSTEAFF.

Here the CDR3 reads CASSLLDFYGYTF. CDR3 DNA sequence: TGTGCCAGCAGCTTGCTAGATTTTTATGGCTACACCTTC. This chain uses TRBV11-1 with TRBJ1-2; the D is unclear. This CDR3 has 13 amino acids. V lost 3 bases and J lost 5, with 10 bases in between. Germline V gives CDR1 SGHAT, CDR2 FQDESV (reference sequence). Together with reference TRBV11-1 and TRBJ1-2, the CDR3 gives the full variable domain: EAEVAQSPRYKITEKSQAVAFWCDPISGHATLYWYRQILGQGPELLVQFQDESVVDDSQLPKDRFSAERLKGVDSTLKIQPAELGDSAMYLCASSLLDFYGYTFGSGTRLTVV.

The chain is built from TRBV6-1 and TRBJ2-2, with D possibly TRBD2 on 6 matching bases. The CDR3 consists of 13 residues. Germline loops: CDR1 MNHNS, CDR2 SASEGT. With 7 bases removed from V and 4 bases from J, the gap between germline ends came to 10 bases. The chain's CDR3 is CASKGTFTGELFF. The CDR3 DNA follows: TGTGCCAGCAAGGGGACTTTCACCGGGGAGCTGTTTTTT.

Turning to this clone: Other DNA sequences of this sample code for an identical CDR3. Here the CDR3 DNA reads TGTGCCTGGACAGGAGGCTCCTACGAGCAGTACTTC. Translated, it gives CAWTGGSYEQYF. This chain links TRBV30 with TRBJ2-7, with D perhaps matching TRBD2 (5 bases). Trimming left V 4 bases short and J 0 bases short, with 7 bases between. There are 12 residues in the CDR3. Germline-derived CDR1 and CDR2 are GTSNPN and SVGIG (reference sequence).

This chain connects TRBV11-2 to TRBJ2-1, with 11 nucleotides matching TRBD2. The germline gives CDR1 SGHAT, CDR2 FQNNGV. The CDR3 consists of 17 residues. The V gene end was trimmed by 5 bases and the J gene end by 3 bases; junction bases not matched to a gene: 9. The DNA for the CDR3 is TGTGCCAGCAGCCTCGGACTAGCGGGTGGGGTCTACAATGAGCAGTTCTTC. It yields the protein CASSLGLAGGVYNEQFF.

This chain uses TRBV30 with TRBJ2-6; TRBD2 is a possible D gene (5 bases). The germline V and J ends were trimmed by 2 bases and 0 bases, with 14 bases remaining between them. From germline, CDR1 is GTSNPN and CDR2 SVGIG (reference sequence). This CDR3 is 17 amino acids long. The CDR3 DNA sequence: TGTGCCTGGAGTACGGGGTTCCCCGTCTCTGGGGCCAACGTCCTGACTTTC. Translated: CAWSTGFPVSGANVLTF.

J is TRBJ2-7 and V is TRBV5-1; D tentatively fits TRBD1 or TRBD2 (5 bases each). This CDR3 has 15 residues. The V and J ends lost 1 base and 2 bases respectively, with 13 bases between them. Germline loops: CDR1 SGHRS, CDR2 YFSETQ. The CDR3, as DNA: TGCGCCAGCAGCTTGATCGGGACGGTTACCTACGAGCAGTACTTC. It specifies CASSLIGTVTYEQYF.

The chain carries TRBV5-1 and TRBJ2-1; 8 bases line up with TRBD2. Trimming took 6 bases from V and 8 from J; bases not matched to a gene: 13. The CDR3 sequence is 15 residues long. Germline CDR1 and CDR2: SGHRS and YFSETQ. CDR3 in amino acids: CASKTLAGLFDEQFF. The CDR3 region has the DNA TGCGCCAGCAAAACTTTAGCGGGATTGTTTGATGAGCAGTTCTTC.

V usage is TRBV30 and J usage is TRBJ2-6, with D uncertain. Germline assignment: CDR1 GTSNPN and CDR2 SVGIG (reference sequence). This CDR3 has 12 amino acids. Deletions cut 2 bases from V and 3 bases from J, with 2 bases between. This CDR3 reads CAWSNGANVLTF. The DNA of the CDR3 is TGTGCCTGGAGTAATGGGGCCAACGTCCTGACTTTC.

On this clone: The same CDR3 can be traced to other DNA sequences in this sample. The V call is TRBV5-4, the J call TRBJ2-7, with a possible D match to TRBD1 (6 bases). The germline V gene has CDR1 SGHNT and CDR2 YYREEE (reference sequence). The ends were cut back, 4 bases at V and 0 bases at J, with 14 bases in the middle. The CDR3 runs 15 residues. The CDR3 bases are TGTGCCAGCAGCCCGCGAACAGGGAGCTCCTACGAGCAGTACTTC. It is translated as CASSPRTGSSYEQYF.

In regard to this clone: One junction end does not reproduce the germline sequence, and a read error may be involved. The chain has TRBV10-3 and TRBJ1-1; no definite D call. This CDR3 is 12 amino acids long. Per the germline V gene, CDR1 is ENHRY and CDR2 is SYGVKD. The CDR3 region has the DNA TGTGCCATCAGTGAACCTCCCCTCGGGCAGGATTTT. Translation: CAISEPPLGQDF.

The chain carries TRBV7-2 and TRBJ2-5; possible D gene TRBD2, 5 bases. Germline V gene lookup returns CDR1 SGHTA and CDR2 FQGNSA. The germline V and J ends were trimmed by 2 bases and 0 bases, with 16 bases remaining between them. CDR3 length equals 17 residues. CDR3 amino acids: CASSLKGGRTNQETQYF. In nucleotides, the CDR3 is TGTGCCAGCAGCTTAAAAGGAGGCAGAACAAACCAAGAGACCCAGTACTTC.

V is TRBV19 and J is TRBJ1-6; 7 bases match TRBD1. There are 16 residues in the CDR3. With V trimmed by 5 bases and J by 1 base, 5 bases remained unmatched. From germline, CDR1 is LNHDA and CDR2 SQIVND (reference sequence). The CDR3 loop is CASSRSQGSYNSPLHF. CDR3 DNA: TGTGCCAGTAGTCGCTCACAGGGGTCCTATAATTCACCCCTCCACTTT.

The V call is TRBV10-2, the J call TRBJ2-3, with 7 bases fitting TRBD1. The CDR3 contains 16 residues. Looked up from germline, CDR1 is WSHSY and CDR2 is SAAADI. V shed 6 bases and J 2 bases; nucleotides not matched to a gene: 11. This chain's CDR3 is CASRVGQAIPTDTQYF. The CDR3 DNA follows: TGCGCCAGCAGGGTAGGACAGGCGATCCCCACAGATACGCAGTATTTT.